This T cell receptor beta chain was profiled in a study of molecular identifiers for immune sequencing clone quantification (dated by TCRdb to 2017 to 2018). About the investigation overall: For a replicate experiment, RNA from around 20,000 or 100,000 naive CD8 T cells was divided into five aliquots, of which four were sequenced. This methods study benchmarked molecular-identifier clustering-based TCR repertoire sequencing (MIDCIRS) and TCR RNA copy counting, using CD8 T cells to do so. Study-wide conclusions, independent of this receptor: Modeling gave 3 to 3.5 recovered TCR RNA copies per cell versus 7.5 to 10 by digital PCR, implying about 30% capture efficiency. Spiked-in Jurkat TCR RNA equivalent to a single cell was reported to be detectable even among one million naive CD8 T cells. The naive libraries included spiked-in Jurkat TCR RNA (roughly ten copies' worth), and this Jurkat TCR RNA is not part of the donor repertoire. Highly expanded clone sizes could be underestimated if identical TCR molecules share a barcode. In CMV-specific effector cells, clones with more than 20 RNA copies accounted for over 98% of molecules, whereas in naive cells such clones accounted for under 1%. Without barcode sub-clustering, chimeric consensus sequences inflated TCR diversity; chimeras reached as high as 47%.

Library preparation was by PCR. The instrument was an Illumina HiSeq 4000. Bulk TCR libraries were made following a previously described method, with the TCR primers given in Table S5. Total RNA was purified with the Qiagen AllPrep DNA/RNA kit. Before analysis, reads from multiple sequencing runs of one library were combined. On the authors' methods: Reads were retained only if the reads had an exact TCR constant sequence, and the retained reads were trimmed to 150 nt and grouped according to their 12-nt molecular barcodes. Reads within each barcode group were sub-clustered using a 15% Levenshtein threshold, and quality-weighted consensus sequences were constructed for each RNA molecule. Non-functional sequences were excluded, and lower-count sequences lying one edit away from another sequence were also excluded. Based on a fit of two negative binomial distributions, barcode sub-clusters having less than 20% of the maximum read count were discarded. The public reads were run again by TCRdb, first through fastp at Q25 and then through MiXCR, and only productive beta chains were kept. Every distinct CDR3 protein forms one entry, paired with its most common genes and DNA. Clone size and V and J calls follow TCRdb, not the original study. The sample includes tens of thousands of distinct CDR3 sequences, with approximately 21% observed a single time. The top ten hold more than 0.95% of the sample.

For this clonotype: Its antigen has not been determined. This may stem from a read error, because a much larger clone lies one nucleotide away.

Naive CD8 T cell libraries were made from roughly 20,000 to 1,000,000 sorted cells using 10%, 30% or 50% of purified RNA. Naive CD8 T cells were FACS-sorted as CD8+CD4-CCR7+CD45RA+ on a BD FACSAria II into RLT Plus buffer. Detection sensitivity was tested by spiking Jurkat RNA equal to roughly ten TCR copies' worth into samples containing roughly 19,000-1,100,000 naive CD8 T cells. CD8 T cells were enriched with RosetteSep CD8+ T Cell Enrichment Cocktail and Ficoll-Paque, followed by ACK red cell lysis. A distance of 18 bases separates the germline ends of V and J, which lose 4 bases and 8 bases respectively. Spanning cysteine to phenylalanine, the CDR3 consists of 15 amino acids. Kept here is only the CDR3 DNA, which spans 45 bases and is read in frame from base 1. CDR1 and CDR2 are read off the germline V gene (reference sequence) as MNHNY and SVGAGI.

This clonotype was obtained from a human donor in good health. Some libraries in this study had Jurkat cell RNA spiked in. The sequenced sample consisted of naive CD8+ T cells from blood, with Jurkat cell RNA spiked in. In the paper's terms, the cell subset or site label means: FACS-sorted CD8+CD4-CCR7+CD45RA+ naive T cells. Recombination connected TRBV6-6 to TRBJ2-1; a weak D assignment points to TRBD2 (7 bases agree). The CDR3: CASSSIGGGLDEQFF. The DNA sequence follows: TGTGCCAGCAGTTCCATAGGGGGGGGCCTCGATGAGCAGTTCTTC.